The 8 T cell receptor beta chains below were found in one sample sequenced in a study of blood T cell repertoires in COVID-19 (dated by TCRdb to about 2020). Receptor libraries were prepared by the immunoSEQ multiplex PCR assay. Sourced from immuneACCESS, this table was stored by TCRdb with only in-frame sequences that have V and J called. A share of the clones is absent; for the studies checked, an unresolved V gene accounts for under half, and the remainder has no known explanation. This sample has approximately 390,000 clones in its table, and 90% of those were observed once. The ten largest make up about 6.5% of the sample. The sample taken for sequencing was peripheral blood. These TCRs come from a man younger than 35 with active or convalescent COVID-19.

The CDR3 DNA sequence: TGTGCCGCTCACGGGAATCAGCCCCAGCATTTT. Encoded protein: CAAHGNQPQHF. The V call is TRBV28, the J call TRBJ1-5; D gene unclear. V lost 11 bases and J lost 4, with 9 bases in between. Germline CDR1 reads MDHEN; CDR2 reads SYDVKM. This CDR3 contains 11 residues.

The CDR3 DNA sequence: TGTGCCAGAAGCTTGGGGGTTACGTGGGGGCCCCGCCAGGATGAGCAGTTCTTC. Amino acid sequence: CARSLGVTWGPRQDEQFF. The genes are TRBV5-3 and TRBJ2-1; maybe TRBD1 (6 bases). TRBV5-3 is an ORF, with its function uncertain. Trimming took off 0 bases at V and 8 bases at J, with 24 bases between the two ends. This CDR3 has 18 amino acids.

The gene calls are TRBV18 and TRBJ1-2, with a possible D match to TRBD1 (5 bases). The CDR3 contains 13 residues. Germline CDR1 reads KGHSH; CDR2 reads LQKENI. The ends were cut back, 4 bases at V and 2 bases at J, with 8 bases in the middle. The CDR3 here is CASSLQENYGYTF. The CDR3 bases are TGTGCCAGCTCACTACAGGAGAACTATGGCTACACCTTC.

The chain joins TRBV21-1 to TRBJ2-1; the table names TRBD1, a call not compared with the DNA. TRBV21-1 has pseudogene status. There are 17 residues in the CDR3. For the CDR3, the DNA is TGTGCCAGCACCGACGGTGGGGACAGGGGGTCGTACAATGAGCAGTTCTTC. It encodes CASTDGGDRGSYNEQFF.

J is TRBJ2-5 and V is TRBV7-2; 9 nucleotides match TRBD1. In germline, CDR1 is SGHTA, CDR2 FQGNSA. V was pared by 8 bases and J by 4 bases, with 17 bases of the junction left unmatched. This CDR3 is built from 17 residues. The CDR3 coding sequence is TGTGCCAGCCCCTCTAGGTCGCCGGGACAGGGAGGAGAGACCCAGTACTTC. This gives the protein CASPSRSPGQGGETQYF. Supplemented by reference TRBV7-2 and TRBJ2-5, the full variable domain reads GAGVSQSPSNKVTEKGKDVELRCDPISGHTALYWYRQSLGQGLEFLIYFQGNSAPDKSGLPSDRFSAERTGGSVSTLTIQRTQQEDSAVYLCASPSRSPGQGGETQYFGPGTRLLVL.

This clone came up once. CDR3 in amino acids: CASSSRDRVIYSNQPQHF. The CDR3 DNA sequence: TGTGCCAGCAGCTCCCGGGACAGGGTTATATATAGCAATCAGCCCCAGCATTTT. This chain uses TRBV7-2 with TRBJ1-5; 9 bases are shared with TRBD1. Trimming at V came to 4 bases and at J to 0 bases, leaving 10 bases not matched to a gene. Per germline, CDR1 SGHTA and CDR2 FQGNSA. This CDR3 is built from 18 residues. Drawing the rest from reference TRBV7-2 and TRBJ1-5, the complete variable domain is GAGVSQSPSNKVTEKGKDVELRCDPISGHTALYWYRQSLGQGLEFLIYFQGNSAPDKSGLPSDRFSAERTGGSVSTLTIQRTQQEDSAVYLCASSSRDRVIYSNQPQHFGDGTRLSIL.

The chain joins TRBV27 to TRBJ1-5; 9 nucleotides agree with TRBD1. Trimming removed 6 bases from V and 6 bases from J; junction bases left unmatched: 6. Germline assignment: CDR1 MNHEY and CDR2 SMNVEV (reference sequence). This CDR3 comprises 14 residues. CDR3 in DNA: TGTGCCAGCAGGTGGACAGGGGAAGGTCAGCCCCAGCATTTT. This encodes CASRWTGEGQPQHF.

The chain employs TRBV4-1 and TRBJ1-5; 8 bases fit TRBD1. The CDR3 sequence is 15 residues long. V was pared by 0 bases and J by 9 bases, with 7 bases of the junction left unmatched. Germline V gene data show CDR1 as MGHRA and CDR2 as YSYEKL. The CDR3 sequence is CASSQEPSDRGPQHF. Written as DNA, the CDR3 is TGCGCCAGCAGCCAAGAGCCCTCCGACAGGGGGCCCCAGCATTTT.